These 22 T cell receptor beta chains originate from one sample sequenced in a study of molecular identifiers for immune sequencing clone quantification. Each CDR3 protein gets one entry after TCRdb re-called the PCR reads with MiXCR. The table shows approximately 500,000 distinct CDR3 sequences, with 20% to 25% occurring only once. Sample: naive CD8+ T cells from blood, with Jurkat cell RNA spiked in. The subset denotes: FACS-sorted CD8+CD4-CCR7+CD45RA+ naive T cells. The source of these receptors is a human donor in good health. Some libraries in this study had Jurkat cell RNA spiked in.

This clonotype was counted many times. The rearrangement joins TRBV5-1 to TRBJ1-5; the D is unclear. The length of the CDR3 is 14 residues. Germline-derived CDR1 and CDR2 are SGHRS and YFSETQ. V dropped 4 bases and J dropped 0 bases, with 8 bases sitting between them. The CDR3, as DNA: TGCGCCAGCAGCCATAGCTATAGCAATCAGCCCCAGCATTTT. Amino acid sequence: CASSHSYSNQPQHF.

There are many counts of this clonotype. The V gene is TRBV28, the J gene TRBJ2-7, with TRBD2 as a possible D gene (6 bases). Looked up from germline, CDR1 is MDHEN and CDR2 is SYDVKM. V lost 2 bases and J lost 3, with 14 bases in between. The length of the CDR3 is 15 residues. The CDR3 sequence: CASSLRGLISYEQYF. The DNA for the CDR3 is TGTGCCAGCAGTTTACGGGGACTTATAAGCTACGAGCAGTACTTC. The entire variable domain, with the rest obtained from reference TRBV28 and TRBJ2-7, is as follows: DVKVTQSSRYLVKRTGEKVFLECVQDMDHENMFWYRQDPGLGLRLIYFSYDVKMKEKGDIPEGYSVSREKKERFSLILESASTNQTSMYLCASSLRGLISYEQYFGPGTRLTVT.

This clonotype has only a few counts. The V and J genes are TRBV9 and TRBJ2-7; possibly TRBD1 for D (5 bases). The CDR3 spans 15 residues. The V gene's germline CDR1 is SGDLS and CDR2 YYNGEE. V shed 4 bases and J shed 3 bases, with 17 bases lying between them. In DNA form, the CDR3 reads TGTGCCAGCAGCCCGAGCCAGGGTAATTACTACGAGCAGTACTTC. It codes for CASSPSQGNYYEQYF.

With regard to this clonotype: With a much larger clone just one base away, this may be a read error. The rearrangement uses TRBV14 and TRBJ1-1; D might be TRBD1 (5 bases). V was shortened by 3 bases and J by 6 bases, with 17 bases between the two germline ends. Germline values: CDR1 SGHDN, CDR2 FVKESK. The CDR3 has 15 residues. The CDR3 DNA sequence: TGTGCCAGCAGCCAGAGGCCTACTTGGGGGTCTGAAGCTTTCTTT. Translation: CASSQRPTWGSEAFF.

This clonotype came up many times. The rearrangement joins TRBV7-9 to TRBJ2-3, with a weak D call TRBD1 (6 bases). Looked up from germline, CDR1 is SEHNR and CDR2 is FQNEAQ (reference sequence). Trimming cost V 4 bases and J 0 bases, with 11 bases left between them. The CDR3 spans 15 residues. For the CDR3, the DNA is TGTGCCAGCAGCTCCGGGACAACTAGCACAGATACGCAGTATTTT. This encodes CASSSGTTSTDTQYF. Using reference TRBV7-9 and TRBJ2-3 for the parts outside the CDR3, the full variable domain is DTGVSQNPRHKITKRGQNVTFRCDPISEHNRLYWYRQTLGQGPEFLTYFQNEAQLEKSRLLSDRFSAERPKGSFSTLEIQRTEQGDSAMYLCASSSGTTSTDTQYFGPGTRLTVL.

This clonotype was counted a few times. The chain is built from TRBV27 and TRBJ2-7; 9 bases are a match to TRBD1. V dropped 6 bases and J dropped 2; count of bases not matched to a gene: 14. This CDR3 comprises 17 residues. Germline CDR1 MNHEY, CDR2 SMNVEV (reference sequence). In DNA, the CDR3 is TGTGCCAGCAGCCCCTATCCGGGACAGGGCTTCCCCTACGAGCAGTACTTC. Translated, it gives CASSPYPGQGFPYEQYF.

The J gene is TRBJ1-5, the V gene TRBV6-5; D is possibly TRBD1 (6 bases). CDR1 and CDR2 (germline): MNHEY, SVGAGI. The CDR3 has 14 amino acids. Trimming took 2 bases from V and 4 from J, leaving 9 bases between them. CDR3 protein: CASSYEGGNQPQHF. Written as DNA, the CDR3 is TGTGCCAGCAGTTACGAAGGGGGTAATCAGCCCCAGCATTTT.

This clonotype was recorded a few times. V is TRBV12-3 or TRBV12-4 and J is TRBJ2-7, with D perhaps matching TRBD1 (5 bases). Trimming shortened V by 3 bases and J by 6 bases, and 15 bases separated the two germline ends. This CDR3 is built from 14 residues. Written as DNA, the CDR3 is TGTGCCAGCAGTTTTTTAGGGGCTGAAGGCGAGCAGTACTTC. Translation gives CASSFLGAEGEQYF.

A note on this clonotype: A read error may be the cause here, since a much bigger clone is one base away. The V call is TRBV30, the J call TRBJ1-1; a weak D match, TRBD1 (6 bases). Germline lookup yields CDR1 GTSNPN and CDR2 SVGIG (reference sequence). The length of the CDR3 is 12 residues. The CDR3 loop reads CASDRLNTGAFF. The CDR3, as DNA: TGTGCTTCGGACAGATTGAACACTGGAGCTTTCTTT.

Many counts were recorded for this clonotype. The chain employs TRBV4-1 and TRBJ1-1; tentatively, D is TRBD1 (6 bases). The V gene lost 3 bases and the J gene lost 3 bases, with 11 bases spanning the gap. The V gene's germline CDR1 is MGHRA and CDR2 YSYEKL. The CDR3 consists of 14 residues. The CDR3 region has the DNA TGCGCCAGCAGCCATTCTACAGGGTACACTGAAGCTTTCTTT. Its protein is CASSHSTGYTEAFF.

This clonotype was recorded many times. This chain links TRBV3-1 with TRBJ2-3; 10 bases fit TRBD2. Germline-derived CDR1 and CDR2 are LGHDT and YNNKEL (reference sequence). CDR3 size: 16 residues. J was trimmed by 1 base and V by 2 bases; bases with no gene match: 3. The CDR3 loop is CASSQLAGVGTDTQYF. In DNA, the CDR3 is TGTGCCAGCAGCCAACTAGCGGGAGTGGGCACAGATACGCAGTATTTT.

This clonotype has at least ten counts. The chain combines TRBV28 with TRBJ2-3; 8 bases align to TRBD2. Per germline, CDR1 MDHEN and CDR2 SYDVKM. V dropped 5 bases and J dropped 0; count of bases not matched to a gene: 10. The length of the CDR3 is 17 residues. CDR3 DNA: TGTGCCAGCAGTCACCAGCGGGAGCAGACTAGCACAGATACGCAGTATTTT. This sequence encodes CASSHQREQTSTDTQYF.

This clonotype was observed at least ten times. This chain uses TRBV7-2 with TRBJ2-7; 7 positions agree with TRBD2. Per the germline V gene, CDR1 is SGHTA and CDR2 is FQGNSA. V lost 0 bases and J lost 4; bases outside the gene matches: 3. The CDR3 spans 14 residues. Here the CDR3 DNA reads TGTGCCAGCAGCTTAGCCTGGGGGGGGTACGAGCAGTACTTC. Protein sequence: CASSLAWGGYEQYF.

Comment on this clonotype: A read error may explain this, as a much larger clone is one base away. J is TRBJ1-1 and V is TRBV20-1; D not certain. CDR3 length: 13 residues. The germline CDR1 and CDR2 sequences are DFQATT and SNEGSKA (reference sequence). V was clipped by 4 bases and J by 1 base, with 10 bases between them. The DNA for the CDR3 is TGCAGTGCTATTCCCAGGTCGAACACTGAAGCTTTCTTT. The encoded protein is CSAIPRSNTEAFF.

This clonotype was observed a handful of times. The CDR3 sequence: CASSLTGGGGYTF. DNA of the CDR3: TGTGCCAGCAGTCTAACAGGGGGCGGAGGCTACACCTTC. The J gene is TRBJ1-2, the V gene TRBV25-1, with 9 bases fitting TRBD1. This CDR3 is 13 amino acids long. Trimming at V came to 5 bases and at J to 8 bases, leaving 6 bases not matched to a gene. Germline V CDR1 and CDR2: MGHDK, SYGVNS.

The chain employs TRBV6-6 and TRBJ2-5, with TRBD2 as a possible D gene (6 bases). Deletions cut 6 bases from V and 5 bases from J, with 10 bases between. The CDR3 length is 12 residues. Germline V gene data show CDR1 as MNHNY and CDR2 as SVGAGI (reference sequence). The CDR3 nucleotides are TGTGCCAGCAGGGACGGAGGGGAGACCCAGTACTTC. Amino acid sequence: CASRDGGETQYF.

This clonotype was recorded only once. Possible read error: a much larger clone is one base away. In this CDR3 the conserved last residue, phenylalanine or tryptophan, is missing, so a read error is likely. The DNA for the CDR3 is TGTGCCATCTCGAAGGGACAGTCAGCTTTCATT. Protein sequence: CAISKGQSAFI. The J gene is TRBJ1-1, the V gene TRBV7-9; 7 bases match TRBD1. This CDR3 is 11 amino acids long. V was pared by 10 bases and J by 10 bases, with 9 bases of the junction left unmatched. Germline V gene lookup returns CDR1 SEHNR and CDR2 FQNEAQ (reference sequence).

This clonotype was seen only a few times. This chain connects TRBV7-9 to TRBJ1-1; unclear D gene. Looked up from germline, CDR1 is SEHNR and CDR2 is FQNEAQ (reference sequence). This CDR3 has 13 residues. V was trimmed by 1 base and J by 4 bases, leaving 7 bases between them. The CDR3 DNA reads TGTGCCAGCAGCTTAGTGGGCCCCACTGAAGCTTTCTTT. Translation gives CASSLVGPTEAFF.

This chain links TRBV27 with TRBJ2-6; 8 nucleotides agree with TRBD1. The V and J ends lost 8 bases and 1 base, in that order; junction bases with no gene match: 7. The length of the CDR3 is 16 residues. Germline V gene data show CDR1 as MNHEY and CDR2 as SMNVEV (reference sequence). CDR3 in DNA: TGTGCCAGCGAGGGCAGGGGGCTATCTGGGGCCAACGTCCTGACTTTC. It is translated as CASEGRGLSGANVLTF.

The chain is built from TRBV7-2 and TRBJ1-1, with D possibly being TRBD1 (6 bases). CDR3 length: 14 residues. Germline V lookup: CDR1 SGHTA, CDR2 FQGNSA. Trimming stripped 4 bases from V and 4 bases from J, with 13 bases between. The CDR3 bases are TGTGCCAGCAGCTCGGCAACAGGGTTCACTGAAGCTTTCTTT. Translating it yields CASSSATGFTEAFF.

This clonotype turned up a few times. CDR3 loop: CASRPSYPDTQYF. Written as DNA, the CDR3 is TGTGCCAGTAGGCCTTCTTATCCAGATACGCAGTATTTT. V usage is TRBV19 and J usage is TRBJ2-3; D unclear. CDR1 and CDR2 from the germline V gene are LNHDA and SQIVND (reference sequence). V shed 6 bases and J shed 4 bases, with 11 bases lying between them. CDR3 length: 13 residues.

Note on this clonotype: Lacking the conserved final phenylalanine or tryptophan, this CDR3 likely reflects a read error. The rearrangement uses TRBV7-9 and TRBJ2-7, with D maybe TRBD2 (5 bases). The CDR3 sequence is 15 residues long. CDR1 and CDR2 (germline): SEHNR, FQNEAQ (reference sequence). V lost 5 bases, J lost 3 bases, and 17 bases lay in between. Written as DNA, the CDR3 is TGTGCCAGCAGCCCGGACTTGGGCCAGTTCTACGAGCAGTACTCC. Amino acid sequence: CASSPDLGQFYEQYS.